This T cell receptor beta chain was documented in a study of blood T cell repertoires in COVID-19. TCRdb keeps only in-frame clones here, not all; method: immunoSEQ multiplex PCR. This table holds approximately 260,000 clones, 75% to 90% found once. CDR3 size: 17 residues. With 7 bases removed from V and 0 bases from J, the gap between germline ends came to 21 bases. The V gene's germline CDR1 is SGHNT and CDR2 YENEEA. Sequenced sample: peripheral blood. This clonotype was obtained from a man aged 50 or older with acute or convalescent COVID-19. The rearrangement links TRBV11-3 to TRBJ1-2; maybe TRBD1 (6 bases). CDR3 sequence reads: CASIPARGRSPNYGYTF. The CDR3 coding sequence is TGTGCCAGCATCCCCGCGCGGGGGCGATCTCCTAACTATGGCTACACCTTC.